A selection of T cell receptor beta chains follows, all from one sample in a study of blood T cells in healthy people across ages. Each CDR3 protein gets one entry after TCRdb re-called the 5' RACE reads with MiXCR. The table has about 780,000 distinct CDR3 sequences, about 45% seen once; the top ten hold 15% to 20%. The specimen was blood. The receptor set was obtained from a man older than 75 in good health. CDR3s include the opening cysteine and the closing phenylalanine or tryptophan. The D gene is left open where the match is weak. Clone size is shown for a subset of rows, as once, few, many or a class of expanded clone.

v_call: TRBV20-1
d_call: NA
clone_size: NA
j_call: TRBJ2-3
cdr3_nt: TGCAGTGCTAGAGATGCCCTAGCGAGAGATACGCAGTATTTT
cdr3_aa: CSARDALARDTQYF

v_call: TRBV15
d_call: NA
clone_size: few
j_call: TRBJ2-5
cdr3_nt: TGTGCCACCAGCAGACAGAAAGAGACCCAGTACTTC
cdr3_aa: CATSRQKETQYF

v_call: TRBV9
d_call: TRBD2
clone_size: NA
j_call: TRBJ2-1
cdr3_nt: TGTGCCAGCAGCGTGACTAGCGGGAGTGCCAATGAGCAGTTCTTC
cdr3_aa: CASSVTSGSANEQFF

v_call: TRBV4-2
d_call: NA
clone_size: few
j_call: TRBJ2-1
cdr3_nt: TGTGCCAGCAGCCAAGAACCGGGAAACTCCTACAATGAGCAGTTCTTC
cdr3_aa: CASSQEPGNSYNEQFF

v_call: TRBV27
d_call: NA
clone_size: NA
j_call: TRBJ2-7
cdr3_nt: TGTGCCAGCACCCCACCGGGCGAGCAGTACTTC
cdr3_aa: CASTPPGEQYF

v_call: TRBV5-1
d_call: TRBD2
clone_size: NA
j_call: TRBJ2-7
cdr3_nt: TGCGCCAGCAGTCATACTACACCGGGACTAGCGGGAGGGCCGATCTACGAGCAGTACTTC
cdr3_aa: CASSHTTPGLAGGPIYEQYF

v_call: TRBV7-2
d_call: NA
clone_size: NA
j_call: TRBJ2-4
cdr3_nt: TGTGCCAGCAGCTCAAGTTCAAACATTCAGTACTTC
cdr3_aa: CASSSSSNIQYF

v_call: TRBV11-2
d_call: NA
clone_size: few
j_call: TRBJ2-1
cdr3_nt: TGTGCCAGCAGCTTAGATCTGACCGGATCCGGCAGGGGTGGCTACAATGAGCAGTTCTTC
cdr3_aa: CASSLDLTGSGRGGYNEQFF

v_call: TRBV20-1
d_call: NA
clone_size: NA
j_call: TRBJ2-2
cdr3_nt: TGCAGTGCTAGAAAGGCGAACACCGGGGAGCTGTTTTTT
cdr3_aa: CSARKANTGELFF

v_call: TRBV6-2/TRBV6-3
d_call: TRBD2
clone_size: NA
j_call: TRBJ2-7
cdr3_nt: TGTGCCAGCACCGGTGGGGGGGAAGTCTACGAGCAGTACTTC
cdr3_aa: CASTGGGEVYEQYF

v_call: TRBV19
d_call: NA
clone_size: few
j_call: TRBJ2-7
cdr3_nt: TGTGCCAGTAGTAGCCCGCGTTACGAGCAGTACTTC
cdr3_aa: CASSSPRYEQYF

v_call: TRBV20-1
d_call: TRBD2
clone_size: few
j_call: TRBJ2-1
cdr3_nt: TGCAGTGCGGAGCGGGAGGGATTTAACAATGAGCAGTTCTTC
cdr3_aa: CSAEREGFNNEQFF

v_call: TRBV20-1
d_call: TRBD1
clone_size: NA
j_call: TRBJ1-6
cdr3_nt: TGCAGTGCCACGTCGGACAGGAGGGATTCACCCCTCCACTTT
cdr3_aa: CSATSDRRDSPLHF

v_call: TRBV7-8
d_call: TRBD2
clone_size: few
j_call: TRBJ2-7
cdr3_nt: TGTGCCAGCCGGACTAGCGACTACAATGAGCAGTACTTC
cdr3_aa: CASRTSDYNEQYF

v_call: TRBV28
d_call: TRBD1
clone_size: NA
j_call: TRBJ2-7
cdr3_nt: TGTGCCAGCACCGACAGGGGGAAGGACGAGCAGTACTTC
cdr3_aa: CASTDRGKDEQYF

v_call: TRBV20-1
d_call: TRBD1
clone_size: NA
j_call: TRBJ1-1
cdr3_nt: TGCAGTGCTAGGGGACAGGGAGGGTACACTGAAGCTTTCTTT
cdr3_aa: CSARGQGGYTEAFF

v_call: TRBV20-1
d_call: TRBD2
clone_size: NA
j_call: TRBJ2-5
cdr3_nt: TGCAGTGCTAGACAGCCGGGACTAGCGGGAGTAGAAGAGACCCAGTACTTC
cdr3_aa: CSARQPGLAGVEETQYF

v_call: TRBV6-5
d_call: NA
clone_size: few
j_call: TRBJ1-6
cdr3_nt: TGTGCCAGCAGTTACGGATCCGGACTTTCACCCCTCCACTTT
cdr3_aa: CASSYGSGLSPLHF

v_call: TRBV20-1
d_call: NA
clone_size: NA
j_call: TRBJ1-6
cdr3_nt: TGCAGTGCTAGCCCCGGGTTTAATAATTCACCCCTCCACTTT
cdr3_aa: CSASPGFNNSPLHF

v_call: TRBV5-6
d_call: NA
clone_size: few
j_call: TRBJ2-7
cdr3_nt: TGTGCCAGCAGCTTGGTGTCTGGGGGAAGTTACTTCGAGCAGTACTTC
cdr3_aa: CASSLVSGGSYFEQYF

v_call: TRBV12-3/TRBV12-4
d_call: NA
clone_size: NA
j_call: TRBJ2-2
cdr3_nt: TGTGCCAGCAGTTTATACGGACGGACCGGGGAGCTGTTTTTT
cdr3_aa: CASSLYGRTGELFF

v_call: TRBV2
d_call: TRBD2
clone_size: few
j_call: TRBJ2-3
cdr3_nt: TGTGCCAGCAACGTACTAGCGGACACCACAGATACGCAGTATTTT
cdr3_aa: CASNVLADTTDTQYF

v_call: TRBV5-1
d_call: TRBD2
clone_size: NA
j_call: TRBJ2-5
cdr3_nt: TGCGCCAGCAGCTTGGTACTCGGGACTAGCGGGAGTACAGAGACCCAGTACTTC
cdr3_aa: CASSLVLGTSGSTETQYF

v_call: TRBV6-5
d_call: NA
clone_size: few
j_call: TRBJ2-3
cdr3_nt: TGTGCCAGCAGTTACTCCCGACCCCCAGCGGATACGCAGTATTTT
cdr3_aa: CASSYSRPPADTQYF

v_call: TRBV29-1
d_call: NA
clone_size: NA
j_call: TRBJ1-2
cdr3_nt: TGCAGCGCCCCCGGGTTGGGGTCGGCTAACTATGGCTACACCTTC
cdr3_aa: CSAPGLGSANYGYTF

v_call: TRBV29-1
d_call: NA
clone_size: few
j_call: TRBJ1-4
cdr3_nt: TGCAGCGTTCCTCACAGCGAAGGAGAAAAACTGTTTTTT
cdr3_aa: CSVPHSEGEKLFF

v_call: TRBV27
d_call: NA
clone_size: few
j_call: TRBJ2-3
cdr3_nt: TGTGCCAGCAGGTCCGACTGGGGAGCAGATACGCAGTATTTT
cdr3_aa: CASRSDWGADTQYF

v_call: TRBV7-3
d_call: NA
clone_size: NA
j_call: TRBJ2-5
cdr3_nt: TGTGCCAGCAGCTTCCTAGGGGTGGTTGAGACCCAGTACTTC
cdr3_aa: CASSFLGVVETQYF

v_call: TRBV30
d_call: TRBD2
clone_size: NA
j_call: TRBJ2-7
cdr3_nt: TGTGCCTCCAATCAACTAGCGGGAGTACCCTACGAGCAGTACTTC
cdr3_aa: CASNQLAGVPYEQYF